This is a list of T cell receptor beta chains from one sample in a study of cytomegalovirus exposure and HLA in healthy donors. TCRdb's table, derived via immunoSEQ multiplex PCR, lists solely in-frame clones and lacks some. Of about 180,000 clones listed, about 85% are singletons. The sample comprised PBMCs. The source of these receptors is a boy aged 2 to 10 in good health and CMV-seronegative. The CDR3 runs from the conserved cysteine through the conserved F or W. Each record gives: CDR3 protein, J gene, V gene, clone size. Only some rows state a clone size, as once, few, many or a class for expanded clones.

CDR3: CASSLAQGHEQYF; J: TRBJ2-7; V: TRBV7-9; size: NA
CDR3: CASSWTGERSYGYTF; J: TRBJ1-2; V: TRBV5-1; size: NA
CDR3: CASRGGAFSNSPLHF; J: TRBJ1-6; V: TRBV5-1; size: NA
CDR3: CASSGGANEQFF; J: TRBJ2-1; V: TRBV13; size: NA
CDR3: CASSYWRGSGNTIYF; J: TRBJ1-3; V: TRBV6-6; size: NA
CDR3: CASSPRVAGDEQYF; J: TRBJ2-7; V: TRBV9; size: NA
CDR3: CASGWTGGTDTQYF; J: TRBJ2-3; V: TRBV2; size: NA
CDR3: CASSYSGGASEKLFF; J: TRBJ1-4; V: TRBV6-5; size: NA
CDR3: CASSIRGPHHNQPQHF; J: TRBJ1-5; V: TRBV19; size: NA
CDR3: CASRDGTVPGNTIYF; J: TRBJ1-3; V: TRBV28; size: NA
CDR3: CANRDRKKAFF; J: TRBJ1-1; V: TRBV2; size: NA
CDR3: CASSLAGTPYNEQFF; J: TRBJ2-1; V: TRBV5-4; size: few
CDR3: CASSYGTGTYEQYF; J: TRBJ2-7; V: TRBV6-6; size: NA
CDR3: CASSLTGGAAFF; J: TRBJ1-1; V: TRBV6-6; size: NA
CDR3: CASSPDRGHYGYTF; J: TRBJ1-2; V: TRBV5-6; size: once
CDR3: CASSPSGTSGSDTQYF; J: TRBJ2-3; V: TRBV6-4; size: few
CDR3: CASSQGPGSTNTEAFF; J: TRBJ1-1; V: TRBV4-1; size: NA
CDR3: CASSYSGPNEKLFF; J: TRBJ1-4; V: TRBV6-6; size: once
CDR3: CASSGRGRNTGELFF; J: TRBJ2-2; V: TRBV27; size: NA
CDR3: CASSPQGQGGYGYTF; J: TRBJ1-2; V: TRBV18; size: NA
CDR3: CASSLPGTDTQYF; J: TRBJ2-3; V: TRBV11-2; size: once
CDR3: CAISEFVTGGEGSPLHF; J: TRBJ1-6; V: TRBV10-3; size: NA
CDR3: CASSLTTNEQFF; J: TRBJ2-1; V: TRBV5-1; size: NA
CDR3: CASSERQGWQETQYF; J: TRBJ2-5; V: TRBV6-1; size: few
CDR3: CASSVGRGYEQYF; J: TRBJ2-7; V: TRBV2; size: NA
CDR3: CASRSTDWYQETQYF; J: TRBJ2-5; V: TRBV19; size: NA
CDR3: CASSPTGAGYTF; J: TRBJ1-2; V: TRBV28; size: few
CDR3: CASSSGGTGELFF; J: TRBJ2-2; V: TRBV7-9; size: few
CDR3: CASSYGAGREQFF; J: TRBJ2-1; V: TRBV6-5; size: NA
CDR3: CASSDGTGSTDTQYF; J: TRBJ2-3; V: TRBV6-4; size: few
CDR3: CASSWTGIDTEAFF; J: TRBJ1-1; V: TRBV6-6; size: NA
CDR3: CASTPSVGTSRSDTQYF; J: TRBJ2-3; V: TRBV19; size: NA
CDR3: CASSYNRFSSPLHF; J: TRBJ1-6; V: TRBV27; size: NA
CDR3: CATAGDSNQPQHF; J: TRBJ1-5; V: TRBV28; size: NA
CDR3: CAWSSGGYGYTF; J: TRBJ1-2; V: TRBV30; size: NA